This record concerns one TCR beta chain sequence. The CDR3 contains 13 residues. The V gene's germline CDR1 is WSHSY and CDR2 SAAADI. V dropped 3 bases and J dropped 14 bases, with 19 bases sitting between them. The data derive from a study of blood T cell repertoires in COVID-19. Study overall: Samples of COVID-19 (acute and convalescent) were obtained from the United States, Italy and Spain. T cells, B-cell-depleted T cells, or PBMCs provided the cDNA or gDNA that served as material.

The assay was immunoSEQ multiplex PCR, and TCRdb's table has in-frame clones only and misses some. The sample contains about 200,000 clones, around 86% of which appear only once. Source material: peripheral blood. This TCR was recovered from a man aged 40-49 years with acute or convalescent COVID-19. V usage is TRBV10-2 and J usage is TRBJ1-2; D gene uncertain. CDR3 nucleotides: TGCGCCAGCAGTGATTCCCAGGATACCCGATTAACCTTC. Protein: CASSDSQDTRLTF.